Detailed here is one T cell receptor beta chain. Participants were aged roughly 18 to 89 years from around 26 US areas. This entry belongs to a study of blood T cell repertoires in COVID-19. Whole-study context: T cells, B-cell-depleted T cells, or PBMCs supplied cDNA or gDNA.

This CDR3 is built from 16 residues. Trimming removed 5 bases from V and 2 bases from J; junction bases left unmatched: 4. Germline-derived CDR1 and CDR2 are SGHTA and FQGNSA. Profiling relied on immunoSEQ multiplex PCR, and the TCRdb table lists in-frame clones only, not all of them. The repertoire holds some 490,000 clones, with about 85% as singletons. The chain has TRBV7-2 and TRBJ2-1; 12 nucleotides align to TRBD1. The TCR originated in a woman aged 55-70 years who had recovered from COVID-19. The specimen was PBMCs or T cells enriched from blood (not recorded which). CDR3 amino acids: CASSEGTGGPYNEQFF. DNA for the CDR3: TGTGCCAGCAGCGAGGGGACAGGGGGCCCCTACAATGAGCAGTTCTTC.